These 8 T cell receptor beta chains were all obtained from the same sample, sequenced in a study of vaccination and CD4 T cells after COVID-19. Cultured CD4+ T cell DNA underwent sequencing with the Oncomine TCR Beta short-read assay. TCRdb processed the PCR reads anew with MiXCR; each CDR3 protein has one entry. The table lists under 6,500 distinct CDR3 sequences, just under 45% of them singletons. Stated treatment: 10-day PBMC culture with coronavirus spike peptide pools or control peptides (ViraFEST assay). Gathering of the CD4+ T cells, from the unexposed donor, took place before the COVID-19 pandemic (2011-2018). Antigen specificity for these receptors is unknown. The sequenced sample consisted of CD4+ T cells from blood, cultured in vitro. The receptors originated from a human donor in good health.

The CDR3 is CASLLAAGDGYTF. The CDR3 DNA is TGTGCCAGCCTTTTAGCCGCAGGGGATGGCTACACCTTC. The chain recombines TRBV6-1 with TRBJ1-2; a weak D match, TRBD1 (6 bases). The length of the CDR3 is 13 residues. V was shortened by 8 bases and J by 6 bases, with 16 bases between the two germline ends. The germline CDR1 and CDR2 sequences are MNHNS and SASEGT.

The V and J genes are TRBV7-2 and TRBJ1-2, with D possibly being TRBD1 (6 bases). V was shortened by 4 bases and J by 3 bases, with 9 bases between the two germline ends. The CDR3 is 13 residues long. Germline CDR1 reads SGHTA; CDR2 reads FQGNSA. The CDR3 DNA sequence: TGTGCCAGCAGCTCGACAGGCTACTATGGCTACACCTTC. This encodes CASSSTGYYGYTF.

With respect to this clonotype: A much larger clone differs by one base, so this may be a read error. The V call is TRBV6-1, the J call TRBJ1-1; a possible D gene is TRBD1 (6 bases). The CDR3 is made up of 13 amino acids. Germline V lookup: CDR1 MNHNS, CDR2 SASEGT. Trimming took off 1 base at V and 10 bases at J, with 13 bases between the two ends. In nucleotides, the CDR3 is TGTGCCAGCAGTGAAGGCCTCAGGGGAGGAGCTTTCTTT. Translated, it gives CASSEGLRGGAFF.

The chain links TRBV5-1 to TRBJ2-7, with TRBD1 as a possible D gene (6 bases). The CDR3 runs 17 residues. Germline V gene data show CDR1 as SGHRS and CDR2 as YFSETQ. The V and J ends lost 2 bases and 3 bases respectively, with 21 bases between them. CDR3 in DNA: TGCGCCAGCAGCTTTAGGGACGGTCTGGGGGCGAACTACGAGCAGTACTTC. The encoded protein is CASSFRDGLGANYEQYF.

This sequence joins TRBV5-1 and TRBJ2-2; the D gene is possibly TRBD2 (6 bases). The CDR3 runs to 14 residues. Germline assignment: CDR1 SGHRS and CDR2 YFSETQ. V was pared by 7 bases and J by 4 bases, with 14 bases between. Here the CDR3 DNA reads TGCGCCAGCGAGGGTGGAGGGAGCACCGGGGAGCTGTTTTTT. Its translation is CASEGGGSTGELFF.

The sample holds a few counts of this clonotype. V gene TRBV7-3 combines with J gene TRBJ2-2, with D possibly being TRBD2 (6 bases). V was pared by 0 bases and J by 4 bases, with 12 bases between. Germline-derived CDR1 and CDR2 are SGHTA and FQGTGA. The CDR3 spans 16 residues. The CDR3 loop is CASSLTGGALTGELFF. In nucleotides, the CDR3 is TGTGCCAGCAGCTTAACAGGAGGGGCCCTCACCGGGGAGCTGTTTTTT. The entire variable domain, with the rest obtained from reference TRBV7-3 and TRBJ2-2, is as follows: GAGVSQTPSNKVTEKGKYVELRCDPISGHTALYWYRQSLGQGPEFLIYFQGTGAADDSGLPNDRFFAVRPEGSVSTLKIQRTERGDSAVYLCASSLTGGALTGELFFGEGSRLTVL.

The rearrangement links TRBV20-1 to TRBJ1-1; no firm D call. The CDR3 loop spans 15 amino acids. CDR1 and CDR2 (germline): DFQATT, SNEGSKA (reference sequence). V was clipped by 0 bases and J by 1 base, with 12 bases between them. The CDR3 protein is CSARDRKLENTEAFF. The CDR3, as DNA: TGCAGTGCTAGAGATCGGAAACTGGAGAACACTGAAGCTTTCTTT.

The CDR3 reads CSAQGTGNTEAFF. The CDR3 bases are TGCAGTGCTCAAGGGACAGGGAACACTGAAGCTTTCTTT. V is TRBV20-1 and J is TRBJ1-1, with 8 bases lining up with TRBD1. This CDR3 is 13 amino acids long. The germline CDR1 and CDR2 sequences are DFQATT and SNEGSKA (reference sequence). V shed 5 bases and J 1 base; nucleotides not matched to a gene: 3.